This T cell receptor (beta chain) was identified during a study of shared clonotypes between healthy human individuals. Overall study context: Donor composition was a couple of women and a few men, aged 18 to 49. Findings and caveats of the study: Sampling involved blood alone; tissue repertoires likely differ. There were few donors, and this limited the genetic and exposure-history diversity represented.

With respect to this clone: Its target is unknown.

Here immunoSEQ multiplex PCR was the method, and the copy in TCRdb shows in-frame clones only, minus some. Of under 600,000 clones detected, roughly 95% appear once; the ten largest clones hold about 0.064%. CDR1 is KGHSH, CDR2 LQKENI, per germline. This CDR3 is 14 amino acids long. V was cut by 6 bases and J by 4 bases, with 15 bases left in between. J is TRBJ1-2 and V is TRBV18; D is unresolved. The sequence was obtained from a woman in her 30s in good health. Sequencing was carried out using naive CD4+ T cells sorted from blood. Specified subset: CD45RA+ positively selected. The DNA of the CDR3 is TGTGCCAGCTCCGAGGGCACAGATCCCTATGGCTACACCTTC. It yields the protein CASSEGTDPYGYTF.